A single sample gave rise to the 28 T cell receptor beta chains below, sequenced in a study of Tregs in tolerant kidney transplant recipients (dated by TCRdb to between 2018 and 2021). The method was the immunoSEQ multiplex PCR assay. Here the immuneACCESS table is served through TCRdb, limited to in-frame sequences with V and J called. Missing clones are a known gap in these copies; in checked studies unresolved V genes cover under half, and the rest lacks a known reason. For this sample the table gives nearly 15,000 clones, of which about 82% were detected only once. 1.5% to 2% of the sample is held by the ten biggest clonotypes. Explained via the paper, the time point label denotes: blood sample drawn before combined kidney and bone marrow transplant. The sequencing used Tregs from blood, collected before the transplant. The receptors were sampled from a human donor who received a combined kidney and bone marrow transplant.

The chain links TRBV5-4 to TRBJ2-1, with unresolved D. The V gene lost 0 bases and the J gene lost 7 bases, with 5 bases spanning the gap. CDR1 SGHNT and CDR2 YYREEE come from the germline V gene (reference sequence). This CDR3 is 12 amino acids long. CDR3 residues: CASSLAGNEQFF. In DNA form, the CDR3 reads TGTGCCAGCAGCTTGGCCGGGAATGAGCAGTTCTTC.

The V and J genes are TRBV9 and TRBJ2-7; TRBD1 aligns across 9 bases. V dropped 4 bases and J dropped 6; count of bases not matched to a gene: 8. This CDR3 contains 14 residues. From germline, CDR1 is SGDLS and CDR2 YYNGEE. The CDR3 region is CASSPGQGFGEQYF. The CDR3 DNA is TGTGCCAGCAGCCCGGGACAGGGATTCGGCGAGCAGTACTTC.

The rearrangement joins TRBV6-6 to TRBJ2-3; 16 bases are shared with TRBD2. Trimming cost V 5 bases and J 9 bases; bases outside gene matches: 5. The CDR3 runs 15 residues. Per germline, CDR1 MNHNY and CDR2 SVGAGI (reference sequence). The CDR3: CASSPGTSGGATQYF. For the CDR3, the DNA is TGTGCCAGCAGTCCCGGGACTAGCGGGGGGGCCACGCAGTATTTT.

The chain joins TRBV18 to TRBJ1-2; D possibly corresponds to TRBD1 (6 bases). The CDR3 is 13 amino acids. CDR1 and CDR2 (germline): KGHSH, LQKENI. V shed 2 bases and J shed 5 bases, with 9 bases lying between them. The CDR3 spells CASSPGQPYGYTF. The CDR3, as DNA: TGTGCCAGCTCACCAGGACAGCCGTATGGCTACACCTTC.

The V and J genes are TRBV6-5 and TRBJ2-1, with a possible D match to TRBD2 (5 bases). The CDR3 sequence is 15 residues long. V lost 6 bases to trimming and J lost 6 bases, with 18 bases between them. CDR1 and CDR2 from the germline V gene are MNHEY and SVGAGI. CDR3 nucleotides: TGTGCCAGCAGACTTGACACCTCACGGGGCAATGAGCAGTTCTTC. Amino acid sequence: CASRLDTSRGNEQFF.

This clone was picked up a small number of times. The chain joins TRBV7-2 to TRBJ2-2, with 9 bases fitting TRBD2. This CDR3 has 17 amino acids. The trim removed 4 bases at V and 4 bases at J, leaving 10 bases unmatched. Germline V gives CDR1 SGHTA, CDR2 FQGNSA. The DNA for the CDR3 is TGTGCCAGCAGCTCCTTAGCGACTAGCGGCCCCACCGGGGAGCTGTTTTTT. This codes for CASSSLATSGPTGELFF.

The chain uses TRBV19 and TRBJ1-5; 9 bases are a match to TRBD1. This CDR3 contains 18 residues. CDR1 LNHDA and CDR2 SQIVND come from the germline V gene (reference sequence). With 5 bases clipped from V and 3 bases from J, the junction kept 14 bases outside the gene matches. Here the CDR3 reads CASSDWTGAYGDNQPQHF. DNA for the CDR3: TGTGCCAGTAGTGACTGGACAGGGGCCTATGGGGACAATCAGCCCCAGCATTTT.

The CDR3 sequence is CASSPRTGGQYSNQPQHF. CDR3 nucleotide sequence: TGTGCCAGCTCACCGAGGACCGGGGGACAGTATAGCAATCAGCCCCAGCATTTT. The rearrangement uses TRBV18 and TRBJ1-5, with TRBD1 identical over 7 bases. Germline V lookup: CDR1 KGHSH, CDR2 LQKENI. The CDR3 is 18 residues long. Unmatched junction bases numbered 11, after V lost 3 bases and J lost 0 bases. Full variable domain (outside the CDR3, taken from reference TRBV18 and TRBJ1-5): NAGVMQNPRHLVRRRGQEARLRCSPMKGHSHVYWYRQLPEEGLKFMVYLQKENIIDESGMPKERFSAEFPKEGPSILRIQQVVRGDSAAYFCASSPRTGGQYSNQPQHFGDGTRLSIL.

The chain is built from TRBV5-1 and TRBJ2-5; possible D gene TRBD2, 6 bases. V shed 6 bases and J shed 3 bases, with 18 bases lying between them. CDR1 SGHRS and CDR2 YFSETQ come from the germline V gene. This CDR3 is 15 amino acids long. The CDR3 bases are TGCGCCAGCACCCCCGGGGAGGTCAGTAAAGAGACCCAGTACTTC. It specifies CASTPGEVSKETQYF.

The chain joins TRBV29-1 to TRBJ1-2; 9 positions match TRBD1. The CDR3 length is 13 residues. In germline, CDR1 is SQVTM, CDR2 ANQGSEA. V lost 6 bases to trimming and J lost 2 bases; unmatched junction nucleotides: 4. The CDR3 region has the DNA TGCAGCGTGGAACAGGGGGCCAACTATGGCTACACCTTC. This translates into CSVEQGANYGYTF.

This rearrangement joins TRBV4-1 to TRBJ2-3, with 7 nucleotides matching TRBD2. Losses at the gene ends were 1 base for V and 0 bases for J; bases not matched to a gene: 7. Germline V gene lookup returns CDR1 MGHRA and CDR2 YSYEKL. The CDR3 contains 17 residues. The CDR3 region is CASSQGQRGFSTDTQYF. The CDR3 bases are TGCGCCAGCAGCCAAGGTCAGCGGGGCTTTAGCACAGATACGCAGTATTTT.

This clone showed up just once. The rearrangement joins TRBV5-4 to TRBJ1-2, with D unresolved. V lost 2 bases, J lost 2 bases, and 7 bases lay in between. Looked up from germline, CDR1 is SGHNT and CDR2 is YYREEE (reference sequence). CDR3 length: 13 residues. CDR3 DNA sequence: TGTGCCAGCAGCTTTGGCCCAAACTATGGCTACACCTTC. Protein sequence: CASSFGPNYGYTF. The full variable domain, completed using reference TRBV5-4 and TRBJ1-2, is ETGVTQSPTHLIKTRGQQVTLRCSSQSGHNTVSWYQQALGQGPQFIFQYYREEENGRGNFPPRFSGLQFPNYSSELNVNALELDDSALYLCASSFGPNYGYTFGSGTRLTVV.

The J gene is TRBJ2-3, the V gene TRBV7-2; D unresolved. The CDR3 contains 12 residues. V dropped 2 bases and J dropped 4 bases, with 4 bases sitting between them. The germline gives CDR1 SGHTA, CDR2 FQGNSA. In DNA, the CDR3 is TGTGCCAGCAGCTTAATAGCAGATACGCAGTATTTT. Protein: CASSLIADTQYF.

This chain joins TRBV14 and TRBJ1-2; unclear D gene. There are 12 residues in the CDR3. Looked up from germline, CDR1 is SGHDN and CDR2 is FVKESK. Trimming removed 2 bases from V and 9 bases from J, with 10 bases in between. CDR3 sequence reads: CASSQSSASYTF. Here the CDR3 DNA reads TGTGCCAGCAGCCAATCATCCGCGAGCTACACCTTC.

V is TRBV7-9 and J is TRBJ2-7; TRBD1 aligns across 7 bases. Germline CDR1 SEHNR, CDR2 FQNEAQ (reference sequence). The CDR3 runs 18 residues. The trim removed 4 bases at V and 0 bases at J, leaving 15 bases unmatched. CDR3 DNA: TGTGCCAGCAGCTCACCATTCGGACAGGAAGTCAGCTCCTACGAGCAGTACTTC. It yields the protein CASSSPFGQEVSSYEQYF.

The chain is built from TRBV10-3 and TRBJ1-1; D unclear. This CDR3 region has 12 residues. The V gene lost 0 bases and the J gene lost 11 bases, with 10 bases spanning the gap. The germline gives CDR1 ENHRY, CDR2 SYGVKD. The CDR3 coding sequence is TGTGCCATCAGTGAGTCGGCGGAGAGGGCTTTCTTT. This sequence encodes CAISESAERAFF.

This clone was found once. The chain combines TRBV6-5 with TRBJ2-7; D possibly corresponds to TRBD1 (8 bases). V lost 0 bases and J lost 2, with 11 bases in between. The germline gives CDR1 MNHEY, CDR2 SVGAGI. The CDR3 runs 15 residues. The DNA of the CDR3 is TGTGCCAGCAGTTACTCAACAGGGGGGGCCTACGAGCAGTACTTC. The encoded protein is CASSYSTGGAYEQYF.

V is TRBV11-3 and J is TRBJ1-6; 7 bases map to TRBD1. V lost 3 bases, J lost 5 bases, and 4 bases stayed unmatched. Germline V gene sequence: CDR1 SGHNT, CDR2 YENEEA. This CDR3 is 15 amino acids long. As DNA, the CDR3 is TGTGCCAGCAGCTTGTCGGGGACAGATAATTCACCCCTCCACTTT. It translates to CASSLSGTDNSPLHF.

In DNA, the CDR3 is TGTGCCAGCTCAGCCCCCGGACAGGGAATGACAGATACGCAGTATTTT. Translating gives CASSAPGQGMTDTQYF. The chain couples TRBV18 to TRBJ2-3; TRBD1 matches at 8 bases. This CDR3 comprises 16 residues. Unmatched junction bases numbered 10, after V lost 5 bases and J lost 3 bases. The V gene's germline CDR1 is KGHSH and CDR2 LQKENI.

This clone came up once. CDR3 nucleotides: TGCGCCAGCACCGACCGTCCGGGACAGAACACTGAAGCTTTCTTT. Protein product: CASTDRPGQNTEAFF. The rearrangement links TRBV5-1 to TRBJ1-1, with TRBD1 as a possible D gene (6 bases). This CDR3 region has 15 residues. Germline values: CDR1 SGHRS, CDR2 YFSETQ. V was shortened by 6 bases and J by 1 base, with 16 bases between the two germline ends.

The chain is built from TRBV19 and TRBJ1-2; 8 positions match TRBD1. J lost 5 bases, V lost 5 bases, and 7 bases had no gene match. Germline CDR1 reads LNHDA; CDR2 reads SQIVND (reference sequence). The CDR3 totals 14 residues. CDR3 region: CASSLRTGSYGYTF. The CDR3 DNA sequence: TGTGCCAGTAGTTTAAGGACAGGGAGTTATGGCTACACCTTC.

The rearrangement joins TRBV10-3 to TRBJ1-2, with 11 bases that match TRBD1. CDR3 length: 14 residues. The V gene end was trimmed by 10 bases and the J gene end by 7 bases; junction bases not matched to a gene: 11. CDR1 and CDR2 (germline): ENHRY, SYGVKD. CDR3 sequence (DNA): TGTGCCACCTATAACACCGGGACAGGGGGTGGCTACACCTTC. Residues: CATYNTGTGGGYTF.

This clone has only one observation. V and J are TRBV7-8 and TRBJ2-3; D is perhaps TRBD1 (5 bases). The V end was cut by 6 bases, the J end by 2 bases, with 12 bases between. The CDR3 consists of 14 residues. Looked up from germline, CDR1 is SGHVS and CDR2 is FQNEAQ. The CDR3 spells CASSLREYTDTQYF. DNA for the CDR3: TGTGCCAGCAGTCTCAGGGAATACACAGATACGCAGTATTTT.

The chain combines TRBV7-9 with TRBJ2-7, with 7 bases lining up with TRBD1. The germline V gene has CDR1 SEHNR and CDR2 FQNEAQ (reference sequence). Losses at the gene ends were 7 bases for V and 0 bases for J; bases not matched to a gene: 6. The length of the CDR3 is 14 residues. The CDR3 DNA is TGTGCCAGCACCCCGGCAGGGGGCTCCTACGAGCAGTACTTC. Protein sequence: CASTPAGGSYEQYF.

The CDR3 region is CASSGTGTTKQETQYF. CDR3 coding DNA: TGCGCCAGCAGCGGGACGGGGACTACCAAGCAAGAGACCCAGTACTTC. The chain recombines TRBV5-1 with TRBJ2-5, with 7 bases matching TRBD2. Germline assignment: CDR1 SGHRS and CDR2 YFSETQ. The CDR3 loop spans 16 amino acids. V lost 4 bases to trimming and J lost 2 bases; unmatched junction nucleotides: 11.

The rearrangement uses TRBV28 and TRBJ1-1, with TRBD1 as a possible D gene (5 bases). Trimming took 5 bases from V and 4 from J, leaving 17 bases between them. CDR3 length: 15 amino acids. In germline, CDR1 is MDHEN, CDR2 SYDVKM. Here the CDR3 reads CASSTLGAGGTEAFF. As DNA, the CDR3 is TGTGCCAGCAGTACCCTCGGGGCGGGGGGCACTGAAGCTTTCTTT. Full variable domain (outside the CDR3, taken from reference TRBV28 and TRBJ1-1): DVKVTQSSRYLVKRTGEKVFLECVQDMDHENMFWYRQDPGLGLRLIYFSYDVKMKEKGDIPEGYSVSREKKERFSLILESASTNQTSMYLCASSTLGAGGTEAFFGQGTRLTVV.

This chain joins TRBV6-6 and TRBJ1-4, with D uncertain. With 8 bases removed from V and 5 bases from J, the gap between germline ends came to 18 bases. Germline V CDR1 and CDR2: MNHNY, SVGAGI (reference sequence). CDR3 length: 15 residues. CDR3 sequence (DNA): TGTGCCAGCGGCGATAGCCGGAAAATGAATGAAAAACTGTTTTTT. Translating it yields CASGDSRKMNEKLFF.

The rearrangement uses TRBV11-2 and TRBJ1-1; D remains ambiguous. Germline V gene sequence: CDR1 SGHAT, CDR2 FQNNGV. Deletions cut 5 bases from V and 3 bases from J, with 7 bases between. CDR3 size: 12 residues. The CDR3 sequence: CASSPGYTEAFF. The CDR3 DNA sequence: TGTGCCAGCAGCCCCGGTTACACTGAAGCTTTCTTT. The entire variable domain, with the rest obtained from reference TRBV11-2 and TRBJ1-1, is as follows: EAGVAQSPRYKIIEKRQSVAFWCNPISGHATLYWYQQILGQGPKLLIQFQNNGVVDDSQLPKDRFSAERLKGVDSTLKIQPAKLEDSAVYLCASSPGYTEAFFGQGTRLTVV.